Listed here are 26 T cell receptor beta chains from one sample, sequenced in a study of T cell repertoires in cytomegalovirus infection. TCRdb re-called the reads through MiXCR, storing one row per CDR3 protein. The table lists about 740,000 distinct CDR3 sequences, roughly 35% of them singletons. The material sequenced was PBMCs. The source of these receptors is a human donor in good health (CMV status not recorded). Some clones in this sample may be carry-over from other donors' samples.

CDR3 loop: CASSQGTASNYGYTF. The CDR3 region has the DNA TGTGCCAGCAGTCAAGGGACAGCTTCTAACTATGGCTACACCTTC. The gene calls are TRBV6-4 and TRBJ1-2, with TRBD1 identical over 7 bases. The CDR3 length is 15 residues. Per germline, CDR1 MRHNA and CDR2 SNTAGT. V lost 5 bases and J lost 0; bases outside the gene matches: 6.

The chain employs TRBV10-3 and TRBJ1-2, with D possibly matching TRBD1 (6 bases). The CDR3 has 15 amino acids. In germline, CDR1 is ENHRY, CDR2 SYGVKD. The V gene lost 7 bases and the J gene lost 3 bases, with 18 bases spanning the gap. The CDR3, as DNA: TGTGCCATCAATAAGGACCCAGGGGCGGACTATGGCTACACCTTC. It translates to CAINKDPGADYGYTF.

V gene TRBV7-6 combines with J gene TRBJ2-5; 7 nucleotides match TRBD1. Per germline, CDR1 SGHVS and CDR2 FNYEAQ. The V and J ends lost 4 bases and 2 bases, in that order; junction bases with no gene match: 10. The CDR3 is 16 residues long. The DNA for the CDR3 is TGTGCCAGCAGCTCGTACATGGGGACAGAACAAGAGACCCAGTACTTC. Protein: CASSSYMGTEQETQYF.

The chain recombines TRBV28 with TRBJ1-6; a possible D gene is TRBD1 (6 bases). The CDR3 covers 12 residues. The V gene's germline CDR1 is MDHEN and CDR2 SYDVKM. V dropped 2 bases and J dropped 11 bases, with 7 bases sitting between them. The CDR3 here is CASSLPGAPLHF. In DNA, the CDR3 is TGTGCCAGCAGTTTACCAGGGGCACCCCTCCACTTT.

The chain employs TRBV27 and TRBJ2-7; 9 bases fit TRBD2. The length of the CDR3 is 16 residues. Germline-derived CDR1 and CDR2 are MNHEY and SMNVEV (reference sequence). Losses at the gene ends were 2 bases for V and 1 base for J; bases not matched to a gene: 6. The CDR3 sequence: CASSLGGGGGSYEQYF. As DNA, the CDR3 is TGTGCCAGCAGTTTAGGAGGCGGGGGGGGATCCTACGAGCAGTACTTC.

This clonotype was detected ten times or more. The chain employs TRBV28 and TRBJ1-5; D is ambiguous. The CDR3 has 14 amino acids. Germline-derived CDR1 and CDR2 are MDHEN and SYDVKM. Trimming pared 7 bases from V and 0 bases from J, leaving 10 bases between. The CDR3: CASTAVDSNQPQHF. The CDR3 nucleotides read TGTGCCAGCACGGCAGTCGATAGCAATCAGCCCCAGCATTTT.

This clonotype was counted many times. The chain combines TRBV7-8 with TRBJ2-1; 10 bases match TRBD2. Looked up from germline, CDR1 is SGHVS and CDR2 is FQNEAQ. The CDR3 sequence is 15 residues long. V shed 5 bases, J shed 4 bases, and the junction held 5 bases outside the gene matches. The CDR3 bases are TGTGCCAGCAGCCGTAGCGGGGGGCAATACAATGAGCAGTTCTTC. The encoded protein is CASSRSGGQYNEQFF.

Concerning this clonotype itself: No conserved phenylalanine or tryptophan is present at the end of the CDR3, so a read error is the likely explanation. The chain links TRBV6-8 to TRBJ1-5; the match to TRBD1 covers 7 bases. Germline CDR1 MNHGY, CDR2 SAAAGT. The CDR3 has 15 residues. This chain's CDR3 is CASSRQGVSKQPQHC. CDR3 DNA sequence: TGTGCCAGCAGTCGACAGGGTGTAAGCAAGCAGCCCCAGCATTGT.

CDR3 nucleotides: TGTGCCACCAGTGACTCCTCGGGTCTTCTTGGTCAGCCCCAGCATTTT. Encoded protein: CATSDSSGLLGQPQHF. The V gene is TRBV24-1, the J gene TRBJ1-5; D is unresolved. Germline V gene data show CDR1 as KGHDR and CDR2 as SFDVKD. The CDR3 covers 16 residues. The V and J ends lost 4 bases and 6 bases respectively, with 18 bases between them.

The chain employs TRBV19 and TRBJ1-2; D unclear. With 4 bases removed from V and 6 bases from J, the gap between germline ends came to 12 bases. This CDR3 is 13 amino acids long. Germline loops: CDR1 LNHDA, CDR2 SQIVND (reference sequence). The DNA of the CDR3 is TGTGCCAGTAGTACTTCAGATTCCAATGGCTACACCTTC. Residues: CASSTSDSNGYTF.

This clonotype has a handful of counts. This chain connects TRBV6-2 or TRBV6-3 to TRBJ2-7, with TRBD2 as a possible D gene (6 bases). The CDR3 is 13 amino acids. Germline V gene sequence: CDR1 MNHEY, CDR2 SVGEGT. V was pared by 3 bases and J by 5 bases, with 11 bases between. The DNA of the CDR3 is TGTGCCAGCAGTTATGCGGGGACCCACGAGCAGTACTTC. This sequence encodes CASSYAGTHEQYF.

This clonotype has a count of ten or more. This chain connects TRBV7-2 to TRBJ2-1, with TRBD2 matching 11 bases. CDR1 is SGHTA and CDR2 is FQGNSA in the germline V gene. The CDR3 runs 18 residues. Germline trimming cut 6 bases from V and 5 bases from J; bases unmatched to any gene: 15. The CDR3 loop is CASSDPPSGRPRDNEQFF. For the CDR3, the DNA is TGTGCCAGCAGTGACCCCCCTAGCGGGAGGCCGAGGGACAATGAGCAGTTCTTC.

This rearrangement joins TRBV7-9 to TRBJ2-2; 7 nucleotides agree with TRBD1. Germline lookup yields CDR1 SEHNR and CDR2 FQNEAQ (reference sequence). V shed 5 bases, J shed 0 bases, and the junction held 6 bases outside the gene matches. The CDR3 consists of 16 residues. For the CDR3, the DNA is TGTGCCAGCAGCCTCCCCGGGACAGCGAACACCGGGGAGCTGTTTTTT. Translating gives CASSLPGTANTGELFF.

This clonotype has a handful of counts. The CDR3 bases are TGCGCCAGCAGCCAAGTATACATATCCACTGAAGCTTTCTTT. This translates into CASSQVYISTEAFF. The chain couples TRBV4-1 to TRBJ1-1; D gene unclear. Trimming left V 1 base short and J 4 bases short, with 10 bases between. Germline V gives CDR1 MGHRA, CDR2 YSYEKL. CDR3 length equals 14 residues.

V usage is TRBV6-1 and J usage is TRBJ2-7; possible D gene TRBD2, 5 bases. Germline V gene lookup returns CDR1 MNHNS and CDR2 SASEGT. This CDR3 comprises 15 residues. The V and J ends lost 2 bases and 0 bases respectively, with 11 bases between them. The CDR3 reads CASSENWRYSYEQYF. DNA of the CDR3: TGTGCCAGCAGTGAAAACTGGAGGTACTCCTACGAGCAGTACTTC.

J is TRBJ1-5 and V is TRBV12-3 or TRBV12-4, with a possible D match to TRBD1 (6 bases). V was shortened by 5 bases and J by 11 bases, with 16 bases between the two germline ends. The CDR3 consists of 13 residues. The CDR3 region is CASSTSDSRAQHF. The CDR3 DNA reads TGTGCCAGCAGTACCTCGGACAGCCGTGCCCAGCATTTT.

The chain combines TRBV20-1 with TRBJ2-1, with D possibly being TRBD1 (5 bases). Germline loops: CDR1 DFQATT, CDR2 SNEGSKA (reference sequence). The CDR3 spans 12 residues. Trimming cost V 7 bases and J 0 bases, with 7 bases left between them. The CDR3 is CSGGGSYNEQFF. CDR3 coding DNA: TGCAGTGGGGGCGGCTCCTACAATGAGCAGTTCTTC.

This chain's CDR3 is CASSFTSGGASTDTQYF. DNA of the CDR3: TGTGCCAGCAGCTTCACTAGCGGGGGGGCTAGCACAGATACGCAGTATTTT. V and J are TRBV7-8 and TRBJ2-3, with 13 bases identical to TRBD2. The CDR3 has 17 amino acids. The V gene end was trimmed by 3 bases and the J gene end by 0 bases; junction bases not matched to a gene: 3. The germline gives CDR1 SGHVS, CDR2 FQNEAQ. Complete variable domain (other parts from reference TRBV7-8 and TRBJ2-3): GAGVSQSPRYKVAKRGQDVALRCDPISGHVSLFWYQQALGQGPEFLTYFQNEAQLDKSGLPSDRFFAERPEGSVSTLKIQRTQQEDSAVYLCASSFTSGGASTDTQYFGPGTRLTVL.

This sequence joins TRBV28 and TRBJ1-1; the D is unclear. The length of the CDR3 is 13 residues. V was cut by 3 bases and J by 0 bases, with 5 bases left in between. CDR1 and CDR2 from the germline V gene are MDHEN and SYDVKM. CDR3 loop: CASSFSLNTEAFF. The CDR3 DNA reads TGTGCCAGCAGTTTTTCTCTGAACACTGAAGCTTTCTTT.

This clonotype was counted many times. The chain recombines TRBV10-3 with TRBJ2-2; D is tentatively TRBD1 or TRBD2 (5 bases each). The V and J ends lost 5 bases and 3 bases respectively, with 13 bases between them. From germline, CDR1 is ENHRY and CDR2 SYGVKD. CDR3 length: 15 amino acids. In DNA form, the CDR3 reads TGTGCCATCAGTCCAGGGACCTTATACACCGGGGAGCTGTTTTTT. It specifies CAISPGTLYTGELFF.

The genes are TRBV5-4 and TRBJ2-2; 10 bases are shared with TRBD2. There are 16 residues in the CDR3. Looked up from germline, CDR1 is SGHNT and CDR2 is YYREEE (reference sequence). V shed 4 bases and J 5 bases; nucleotides not matched to a gene: 8. As DNA, the CDR3 is TGTGCCAGCAGCCCTAGCGGGAGAGACCCAACCGGGGAGCTGTTTTTT. Residues: CASSPSGRDPTGELFF.

The CDR3, as DNA: TGTGCCATCAGTGAGCCTTGGGACGGGAACACCGGGGAGCTGTTTTTT. Translation gives CAISEPWDGNTGELFF. The chain carries TRBV10-3 and TRBJ2-2; either TRBD1 or TRBD2 may fit D (5 bases each). V lost 2 bases and J lost 1, with 11 bases in between. CDR3 size: 16 residues. In germline, CDR1 is ENHRY, CDR2 SYGVKD.

In its sample, this clonotype was seen a few times. V and J are TRBV6-6 and TRBJ1-5; TRBD1 matches 8 bases. Germline-derived CDR1 and CDR2 are MNHNY and SVGAGI (reference sequence). This CDR3 spans 17 amino acids. Unmatched junction bases numbered 12, after V lost 2 bases and J lost 6 bases. This CDR3 reads CASSYLLGQGIGQPQHF. In DNA, the CDR3 is TGTGCCAGCAGTTACCTCCTTGGACAGGGCATAGGTCAGCCCCAGCATTTT.

This clonotype was found a few times. The rearrangement uses TRBV6-5 and TRBJ1-2; D gene unclear. The CDR3 loop spans 12 amino acids. V dropped 2 bases and J dropped 4 bases, with 5 bases sitting between them. Germline V gene data show CDR1 as MNHEY and CDR2 as SVGAGI. The CDR3 reads CASSYGSYGYTF. In nucleotides, the CDR3 is TGTGCCAGCAGTTACGGGTCCTATGGCTACACCTTC.

In its sample, this clonotype was seen many times. The V gene is TRBV12-3 or TRBV12-4, the J gene TRBJ1-1; D is unclear. Trimming removed 3 bases at V and 0 bases at J, with 8 bases between. The CDR3 loop spans 14 amino acids. The CDR3 sequence is CASSFRHLNTEAFF. The CDR3 DNA follows: TGTGCCAGCAGTTTTCGACACCTGAACACTGAAGCTTTCTTT.

V is TRBV6-1 and J is TRBJ2-1; the D gene could be TRBD1 or TRBD2 (6 bases each). Germline V gene data show CDR1 as MNHNS and CDR2 as SASEGT. The CDR3 covers 15 residues. The V end was cut by 8 bases, the J end by 2 bases, with 16 bases between. The CDR3 here is CASRGGRTAYNEQFF. The CDR3 DNA sequence: TGTGCCAGCCGGGGAGGCAGGACAGCCTACAATGAGCAGTTCTTC.